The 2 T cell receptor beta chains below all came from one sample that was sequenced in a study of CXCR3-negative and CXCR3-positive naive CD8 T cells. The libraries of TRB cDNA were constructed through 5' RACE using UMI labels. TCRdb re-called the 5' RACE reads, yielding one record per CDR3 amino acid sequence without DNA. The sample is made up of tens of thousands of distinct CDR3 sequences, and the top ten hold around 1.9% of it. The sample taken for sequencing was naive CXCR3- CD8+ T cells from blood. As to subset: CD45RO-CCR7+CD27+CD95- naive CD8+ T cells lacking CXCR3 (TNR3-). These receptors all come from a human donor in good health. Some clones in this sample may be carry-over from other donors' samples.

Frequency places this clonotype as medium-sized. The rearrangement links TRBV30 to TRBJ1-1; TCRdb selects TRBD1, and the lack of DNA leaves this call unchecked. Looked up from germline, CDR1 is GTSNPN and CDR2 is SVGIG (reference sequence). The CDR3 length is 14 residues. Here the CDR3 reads CAWSTGTGDTEAFF.

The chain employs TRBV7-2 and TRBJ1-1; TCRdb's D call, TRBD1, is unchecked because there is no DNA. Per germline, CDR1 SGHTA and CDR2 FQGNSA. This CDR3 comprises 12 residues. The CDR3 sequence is CASSLKGVKAFF.